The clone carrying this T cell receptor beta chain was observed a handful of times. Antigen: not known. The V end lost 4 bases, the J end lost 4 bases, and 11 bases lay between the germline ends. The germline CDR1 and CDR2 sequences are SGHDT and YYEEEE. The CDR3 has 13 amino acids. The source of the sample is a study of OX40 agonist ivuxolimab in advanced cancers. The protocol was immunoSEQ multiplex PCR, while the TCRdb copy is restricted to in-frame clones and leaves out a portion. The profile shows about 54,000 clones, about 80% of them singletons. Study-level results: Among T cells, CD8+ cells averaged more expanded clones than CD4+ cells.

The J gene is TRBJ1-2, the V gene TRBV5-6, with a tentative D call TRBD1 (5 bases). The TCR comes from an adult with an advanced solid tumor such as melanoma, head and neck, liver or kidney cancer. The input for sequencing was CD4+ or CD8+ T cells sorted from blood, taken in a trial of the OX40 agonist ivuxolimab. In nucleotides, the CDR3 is TGTGCCAGCAGCCGGGGACTTGTCTATGGCTACACCTTC. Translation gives CASSRGLVYGYTF. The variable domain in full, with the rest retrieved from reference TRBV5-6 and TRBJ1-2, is DAGVTQSPTHLIKTRGQQVTLRCSPKSGHDTVSWYQQALGQGPQFIFQYYEEEERQRGNFPDRFSGHQFPNYSSELNVNALLLGDSALYLCASSRGLVYGYTFGSGTRLTVV.